This T cell receptor (beta chain) was sequenced for a study of beta chain features in type 1 diabetes. A remark on this clone: The antigen remains undetermined. The sample has other DNA sequences that encode this CDR3 too.

Study findings and constraints: Naive, central memory and Treg TCRB repertoires appeared more alike in patients than in healthy donors. Whether HLA type influences TCRB rearrangement remained unresolved here.

Expressed TCRB transcripts got sequenced, as all isolated RNA was reverse transcribed. The repertoire was sequenced with immunoSEQ multiplex PCR; TCRdb's copy has only in-frame clones and lacks some. The sample shows fewer than 250,000 clones, 68% of them seen only once. Source material: naive CD4+ T cells from blood. This receptor was identified in a man under 40 in good health.

This CDR3 is CASSYSRGPYEQYF. In DNA, the CDR3 is TGTGCCAGCAGTTACTCCAGGGGCCCCTACGAGCAGTACTTC. This chain joins TRBV6-5 and TRBJ2-7; D possibly corresponds to TRBD1 (6 bases). Germline V gives CDR1 MNHEY, CDR2 SVGAGI. There are 14 residues in the CDR3. The V end was cut by 0 bases, the J end by 2 bases, with 8 bases between.